These 16 T cell receptor beta chains share one sample of origin, sequenced in a study of Tregs in tolerant kidney transplant recipients. The method was immunoSEQ multiplex PCR; TCRdb's version includes in-frame clones alone and lacks a portion of them. This sample has fewer than 20,000 clones, with 82% found just once. Sequenced material: Tregs from blood. These receptors were collected from a human donor in good health.

The genes are TRBV5-1 and TRBJ2-7, with TRBD2 identical over 8 bases. Per the germline V gene, CDR1 is SGHRS and CDR2 is YFSETQ. J gave up 8 bases and V 6 bases, and 13 bases lay outside the gene matches. This CDR3 has 14 amino acids. CDR3: CASKSSETSEQQYF. CDR3 sequence (DNA): TGCGCCAGCAAATCGTCCGAGACTAGCGAGCAGCAGTACTTC.

This clone has only one observation. The chain carries TRBV6-5 and TRBJ1-2; tentative D call: TRBD1 (5 bases). The germline gives CDR1 MNHEY, CDR2 SVGAGI. Trimming pared 9 bases from V and 8 bases from J, leaving 13 bases between. The CDR3 consists of 11 residues. CDR3 nucleotides: TGTGCCAGTACCGGGACGAAAGGCTACACCTTC. Its protein is CASTGTKGYTF.

The chain recombines TRBV4-1 with TRBJ1-1; no definite D call. The V gene lost 1 base and the J gene lost 1 base, with 7 bases spanning the gap. This CDR3 spans 14 amino acids. Germline assignment: CDR1 MGHRA and CDR2 YSYEKL. The CDR3: CASSQGGSNTEAFF. CDR3 bases: TGCGCCAGCAGCCAAGGAGGATCGAACACTGAAGCTTTCTTT.

In its sample, this clone was seen a few times. The chain combines TRBV18 with TRBJ1-6; the match to TRBD1 covers 7 bases. Germline V gene lookup returns CDR1 KGHSH and CDR2 LQKENI. Unmatched junction bases numbered 20, after V lost 2 bases and J lost 10 bases. The CDR3 contains 19 residues. The CDR3 DNA reads as TGTGCCAGCTCACCATACGGCAGTTGGTCAGGGGGAATTGGATCACCCCTCCACTTT. Protein product: CASSPYGSWSGGIGSPLHF.

Here the CDR3 DNA reads TGCGCCAGCAGCTCCCTAGGAGGTACCTCCTACGAGCAGTACTTC. Residues: CASSSLGGTSYEQYF. The chain has TRBV5-1 and TRBJ2-7, with a tentative D call TRBD2 (5 bases). The CDR3 has 15 residues. Germline loops: CDR1 SGHRS, CDR2 YFSETQ. V shed 3 bases and J shed 0 bases, with 13 bases lying between them.

V gene TRBV28 combines with J gene TRBJ2-5; TRBD1 matches at 9 bases. This CDR3 has 13 residues. J gave up 4 bases and V 4 bases, and 1 base lay outside the gene matches. Per the germline V gene, CDR1 is MDHEN and CDR2 is SYDVKM. CDR3 coding DNA: TGTGCCAGCAGTTGGGGACAGGGAGAGACCCAGTACTTC. Translation gives CASSWGQGETQYF.

This rearrangement joins TRBV15 to TRBJ1-3, with D hard to call. The germline V gene has CDR1 LNHNV and CDR2 YYDKDF (reference sequence). V lost 1 base and J lost 4, with 2 bases in between. The CDR3 has 12 residues. CDR3 region: CATSRVGNTIYF. The CDR3 region has the DNA TGTGCCACCAGCAGAGTGGGAAACACCATATATTTT.

The V call is TRBV30, the J call TRBJ1-1, with D possibly matching TRBD1 (6 bases). CDR3 length: 16 residues. Trimming stripped 4 bases from V and 0 bases from J, with 18 bases between. Per germline, CDR1 GTSNPN and CDR2 SVGIG (reference sequence). CDR3 DNA: TGTGCCTGGATAAGGGGGAGGCTTTTTTTGAACACTGAAGCTTTCTTT. Amino acids: CAWIRGRLFLNTEAFF.

This chain connects TRBV10-3 to TRBJ2-7; 7 nucleotides agree with TRBD1. With 0 bases clipped from V and 2 bases from J, the junction kept 4 bases outside the gene matches. The CDR3 spans 15 residues. Germline CDR1 and CDR2: ENHRY and SYGVKD. CDR3 protein: CAISESDRTPYEQYF. CDR3 DNA: TGTGCCATCAGTGAGTCGGACAGGACTCCCTACGAGCAGTACTTC.

J is TRBJ1-1 and V is TRBV6-5, with 10 positions matching TRBD1. The CDR3 is 15 amino acids. Germline V gene data show CDR1 as MNHEY and CDR2 as SVGAGI. V shed 5 bases and J 5 bases; nucleotides not matched to a gene: 8. The chain's CDR3 is CASSQVRQGATEAFF. The CDR3 DNA follows: TGTGCCAGCAGTCAGGTCCGACAGGGGGCAACTGAAGCTTTCTTT.

The CDR3 DNA reads TGTGCCAGCAGCCAGGGGGGTGACGCTGAAGCTTTCTTT. Encoded protein: CASSQGGDAEAFF. V and J are TRBV7-9 and TRBJ1-1; 7 bases are a match to TRBD1. The CDR3 totals 13 residues. Germline-derived CDR1 and CDR2 are SEHNR and FQNEAQ (reference sequence). The V gene end was trimmed by 5 bases and the J gene end by 6 bases; junction bases not matched to a gene: 6. The full variable domain, rest sourced from reference TRBV7-9 and TRBJ1-1, is DTGVSQNPRHKITKRGQNVTFRCDPISEHNRLYWYRQTLGQGPEFLTYFQNEAQLEKSRLLSDRFSAERPKGSFSTLEIQRTEQGDSAMYLCASSQGGDAEAFFGQGTRLTVV.

A few counts support this clone. The chain combines TRBV5-1 with TRBJ2-7; D perhaps matches TRBD1 (5 bases). Trimming cost V 5 bases and J 0 bases, with 9 bases left between them. Per germline, CDR1 SGHRS and CDR2 YFSETQ. This CDR3 contains 13 residues. CDR3 amino acids: CASSGAASYEQYF. DNA of the CDR3: TGCGCCAGCAGTGGGGCCGCCTCCTACGAGCAGTACTTC.

The V and J genes are TRBV9 and TRBJ2-5; D is possibly TRBD2 (6 bases). Trimming took 0 bases from V and 0 from J, leaving 9 bases between them. Germline CDR1 and CDR2: SGDLS and YYNGEE. The CDR3 has 15 residues. The CDR3 DNA sequence: TGTGCCAGCAGCGTAGAAGGCGGGGACCAAGAGACCCAGTACTTC. This encodes CASSVEGGDQETQYF.

The chain couples TRBV5-4 to TRBJ2-5; the D gene is possibly TRBD1 (6 bases). The CDR3 totals 14 residues. The germline V gene has CDR1 SGHNT and CDR2 YYREEE (reference sequence). V lost 3 bases to trimming and J lost 5 bases, with 14 bases between them. The CDR3 DNA sequence: TGTGCCAGCAGCTCTGGGGACATACGGGAGACCCAGTACTTC. Encoded protein: CASSSGDIRETQYF.

As regards this clone: One end of the junction is discordant with germline, which a read error may explain. In DNA form, the CDR3 reads TGTGCCATCAGTCAAACTGCTGTAGATACAAAGGCGGGCCAACGTCCTGACTTC. Encoded protein: CAISQTAVDTKAGQRPDF. This chain links TRBV10-3 with TRBJ2-6; possible D gene TRBD2, 5 bases. This CDR3 has 18 residues. Germline loops: CDR1 ENHRY, CDR2 SYGVKD.

V usage is TRBV5-4 and J usage is TRBJ2-7; no clear D. The CDR3 sequence is 11 residues long. Germline V lookup: CDR1 SGHNT, CDR2 YYREEE (reference sequence). V shed 2 bases and J shed 4 bases, with 4 bases lying between them. In DNA form, the CDR3 reads TGTGCCAGCAGCTTTGGGTACGAGCAGTACTTC. The encoded protein is CASSFGYEQYF.